This T cell receptor (beta chain) was observed in a study of cytomegalovirus exposure and HLA in healthy donors. Study findings and constraints: For most subjects, TCR beta sequences were reported to predict HLA-A and HLA-B alleles with accuracy. Common viral pathogens seemed to be connected with several of the most significant clusters, according to a later analysis.

The germline gives CDR1 SGHDT, CDR2 YYEEEE. The V gene end was trimmed by 6 bases and the J gene end by 2 bases; junction bases not matched to a gene: 14. The length of the CDR3 is 16 residues. The PCR used 60 Vbeta and 13 Jbeta primers. Per the original data handling: Approximately 11 million of the about 80 million unique TCR beta chains counted in a later analysis were shared. TCRdb's table, derived via immunoSEQ multiplex PCR, lists solely in-frame clones and lacks some. The V and J calls and clone size come from that table; D and trimming were worked out from the DNA. The sample gives about 90,000 clones, more than 65% of which show up once; roughly 16% is in the top ten. A note on this clone: Its target is not known.

The sample comprised PBMCs. This receptor was obtained from a woman aged 18-29 years in good health and CMV-seropositive. The V call is TRBV5-6, the J call TRBJ2-7, with TRBD2 identical over 7 bases. The chain's CDR3 is CASTRRNLAVAYEQYF. The CDR3 DNA reads TGTGCCAGCACCCGTCGGAACCTAGCGGTCGCCTACGAGCAGTACTTC.